The 17 T cell receptor beta chains presented below share a single source sample, sequenced in a study of vaccination and CD4 T cells after COVID-19. Cultured CD4+ T-cell DNA underwent Oncomine TCR Beta short-read sequencing. Each CDR3 protein is one row after TCRdb ran MiXCR on the PCR reads. The sample holds 18,000 or so distinct CDR3 sequences; about 45% are singletons and the top ten take roughly a sixth. Which antigens these TCRs recognize remains unknown. Noted time point: late sampling 161 to 241 days after vaccination in a few convalescent patients. Treatment in this sample: approximately 9-day PBMC culture with coronavirus spike peptide pools or control peptides (ViraFEST assay). The sequences come from CD4+ T cells from blood, cultured in vitro, collected about 7 months after SARS-CoV-2 vaccination. Receptors originate from a human donor who had recovered from COVID-19.

V gene TRBV7-9 combines with J gene TRBJ1-5, with unresolved D. Germline V gene lookup returns CDR1 SEHNR and CDR2 FQNEAQ (reference sequence). Trimming pared 1 base from V and 0 bases from J, leaving 7 bases between. The CDR3 is made up of 15 amino acids. CDR3 amino acids: CASSLVGNSNQPQHF. As DNA, the CDR3 is TGTGCCAGCAGCTTAGTGGGGAATAGCAATCAGCCCCAGCATTTT.

This clonotype has more than one count but fewer than ten. J is TRBJ1-2 and V is TRBV7-9; no clear D gene. This CDR3 contains 14 residues. V lost 5 bases and J lost 8, with 18 bases in between. Germline V lookup: CDR1 SEHNR, CDR2 FQNEAQ (reference sequence). The CDR3: CASSRTSTSRGYTF. CDR3 sequence (DNA): TGTGCCAGCAGCCGGACCTCTACATCCCGAGGCTACACCTTC.

The rearrangement links TRBV18 to TRBJ1-2, with D perhaps TRBD1 (5 bases). V was trimmed by 6 bases and J by 13 bases, leaving 21 bases between them. This CDR3 has 13 amino acids. The germline gives CDR1 KGHSH, CDR2 LQKENI. The CDR3 region is CASSTSQTDPATF. The CDR3, as DNA: TGTGCCAGCTCGACCAGTCAGACAGATCCCGCCACCTTC.

The rearrangement uses TRBV21-1 and TRBJ2-2; TRBD1, the table's D call, was not compared with the DNA. TRBV21-1 is deemed a pseudogene. There are 17 residues in the CDR3. The CDR3 region has the DNA TGTGCCAGCAGCAAAGAGGGACAGGGGACGAACACCGGGGAGCTGTTTTTT. Its translation: CASSKEGQGTNTGELFF.

The chain carries TRBV6-5 and TRBJ1-1; tentatively, D is TRBD1 (6 bases). The CDR3 has 13 residues. Germline V CDR1 and CDR2: MNHEY, SVGAGI. Deletions cut 2 bases from V and 10 bases from J, with 14 bases between. CDR3 in DNA: TGTGCCAGCAGTTACAGGACAGATCTTCGAGCTTTCTTT. Its protein is CASSYRTDLRAFF.

The chain uses TRBV12-3 or TRBV12-4 and TRBJ1-5, with D possibly TRBD1 on 5 matching bases. Trimming stripped 7 bases from V and 6 bases from J, with 13 bases between. The CDR3 is 13 amino acids. CDR3 residues: CASMEGPGQPQHF. The CDR3 DNA is TGTGCCAGCATGGAGGGACCGGGTCAGCCCCAGCATTTT.

The chain combines TRBV6-2 or TRBV6-3 with TRBJ1-2; D not resolved. Germline loops: CDR1 MNHEY, CDR2 SVGEGT. CDR3 size: 15 residues. Trimming shortened V by 3 bases and J by 3 bases, and 14 bases separated the two germline ends. CDR3 coding DNA: TGTGCCAGCAGTTATATCGGTGAACCCTACTATGGCTACACCTTC. This encodes CASSYIGEPYYGYTF.

The table lists this clonotype with a few counts. V and J are TRBV15 and TRBJ1-6; D is perhaps TRBD1 (5 bases). V dropped 2 bases and J dropped 10 bases, with 12 bases sitting between them. Germline loops: CDR1 LNHNV, CDR2 YYDKDF (reference sequence). CDR3 length: 14 amino acids. Here the CDR3 DNA reads TGTGCCACCAGCAGAACTACGAAGGGGTCACCCCTCCACTTT. Protein product: CATSRTTKGSPLHF.

This clonotype was seen a handful of times. The chain combines TRBV7-2 with TRBJ2-7; perhaps TRBD2 as D (6 bases). The CDR3 loop spans 13 amino acids. Trimming cost V 3 bases and J 9 bases, with 15 bases left between them. Germline CDR1 and CDR2: SGHTA and FQGNSA. CDR3 residues: CASSFSWGVVQYF. DNA for the CDR3: TGTGCCAGCAGCTTTAGTTGGGGGGTCGTGCAGTACTTC.

This sequence joins TRBV12-3 or TRBV12-4 and TRBJ1-2; TRBD1 agrees at 8 bases. The CDR3 extends over 16 amino acids. V shed 2 bases, J shed 8 bases, and the junction held 13 bases outside the gene matches. The CDR3 coding sequence is TGTGCCAGCAGTTTAACAGGGGGATACCCTATAGGGGGCTACACCTTC. Translating it yields CASSLTGGYPIGGYTF.

V and J are TRBV15 and TRBJ1-5; D gene unclear. The CDR3 extends over 13 amino acids. Germline values: CDR1 LNHNV, CDR2 YYDKDF (reference sequence). The V end was cut by 3 bases, the J end by 6 bases, with 9 bases between. CDR3 nucleotide sequence: TGTGCCACCAGCAGCACGACCGGTCAGCCCCAGCATTTT. It yields the protein CATSSTTGQPQHF.

This clonotype was seen more than once but under ten times. The chain carries TRBV20-1 and TRBJ1-2; 8 bases align to TRBD1. This CDR3 has 12 residues. With V trimmed by 5 bases and J by 2 bases, 1 base remained unmatched. Per the germline V gene, CDR1 is DFQATT and CDR2 is SNEGSKA (reference sequence). CDR3 in DNA: TGCAGTGCTCGGACAGGGAACTATGGCTACACCTTC. This sequence encodes CSARTGNYGYTF.

J is TRBJ2-3 and V is TRBV6-1; no definite D call. From germline, CDR1 is MNHNS and CDR2 SASEGT. Trimming shortened V by 1 base and J by 1 base, and 9 bases separated the two germline ends. This CDR3 spans 15 amino acids. The CDR3 is CASSEVSAGTDTQYF. CDR3 DNA sequence: TGTGCCAGCAGTGAAGTGTCCGCGGGCACAGATACGCAGTATTTT.

The genes are TRBV24-1 and TRBJ2-1; tentatively, D is TRBD2 (6 bases). CDR1 KGHDR and CDR2 SFDVKD come from the germline V gene. The CDR3 runs 16 residues. V was clipped by 4 bases and J by 3 bases, with 15 bases between them. The CDR3 sequence is CATSETIAENYNEQFF. DNA of the CDR3: TGTGCCACCAGTGAGACAATAGCGGAGAACTACAATGAGCAGTTCTTC.

The chain joins TRBV6-5 to TRBJ1-6; D is possibly TRBD1 (5 bases). Germline V gene data show CDR1 as MNHEY and CDR2 as SVGAGI. V was clipped by 4 bases and J by 6 bases, with 19 bases between them. There are 17 residues in the CDR3. The CDR3 region has the DNA TGTGCCAGCAGTTTTTCAGGGCGACAGACCCTTAATTCACCCCTCCACTTT. It codes for CASSFSGRQTLNSPLHF.

This clonotype was detected only a few times. The rearrangement uses TRBV7-9 and TRBJ1-1; D is possibly TRBD1 (5 bases). The V gene's germline CDR1 is SEHNR and CDR2 FQNEAQ (reference sequence). Trimming cost V 5 bases and J 9 bases, with 16 bases left between them. CDR3 length: 13 residues. The CDR3 region has the DNA TGTGCCAGCAGCCAACAGACAGCGGGCAAAGCTTTCTTT. Protein sequence: CASSQQTAGKAFF.

In this sample, this clonotype turned up a few times. The chain joins TRBV6-5 to TRBJ1-1; D remains ambiguous. The ends were cut back, 0 bases at V and 4 bases at J, with 9 bases in the middle. The germline V gene encodes CDR1 MNHEY and CDR2 SVGAGI. The CDR3 sequence is 14 residues long. The CDR3 nucleotides read TGTGCCAGCAGTTACTCAAACACGTTCACTGAAGCTTTCTTT. This gives the protein CASSYSNTFTEAFF.